This entry describes one TCR beta chain. The specificity of this receptor is unknown. No base-level quality is on record; no much larger clone is a single base apart. As encoded in the germline V gene (reference sequence), CDR1 is SGHNT while CDR2 is YYREEE. Including the terminal cysteine and phenylalanine, the CDR3 comprises 13 residues. Only the CDR3 portion is preserved as DNA: 39 bases, with reading frame beginning at the first base. Between the V and J ends, shortened by 4 bases and 7 bases respectively, the junction contains 11 bases. This entry belongs to a study of blood T cell repertoires in COVID-19 (dated by TCRdb to 2019 to 2021). General notes on the study: The collaborator samples originated in the United States, Italy and Spain and spanned the acute and convalescent phases of COVID-19. The prospective study material was composed of cDNA or gDNA derived from T cells, B-cell-depleted T cells, or PBMCs. Deeply sampled blood TCRbeta repertoires from subjects exposed to, actively infected with, or recovered from COVID-19 were included in the dataset. A freely available public database, intended as a resource for researchers studying the immune response to SARS-CoV-2, is where the repertoires were released. Samples came from the ongoing ImmuneRACE study (first 160 participants) plus 1,254 subjects from 6 global collaborators. A de-identified subject ID, COVID-19 status, age in years and sex were almost always included in the sample metadata. HLA class I and class II types, where available, came from metadata supplied by the sample provider rather than from assay-based typing. Study-wide conclusions, independent of this receptor: The amount of clinical and demographic metadata varied by source and participant and was provided uncurated.

Whole blood was collected in K2EDTA tubes by collaborating institutions according to the institutions' own protocols. Collaborator samples were shipped for TCRbeta analysis as frozen whole blood, isolated PBMCs, or DNA extracted from either sample type. TCRbeta CDR3 regions were amplified from genomic DNA by means of the immunoSEQ Assay, a bias-controlled multiplex PCR. The study's own analysis went as follows. Within the assay, amplification of reference gene primers was used to estimate how many nucleated cells each sample contained. Sequence reads were collapsed and filtered to measure the absolute abundance of every unique TCRbeta CDR3 rearrangement. For each sample, productive Simpson clonality was calculated as the square root of Simpson's diversity index over productive rearrangements. The table comes from immuneACCESS by way of TCRdb, which keeps in-frame sequences with V and J called. Part of the clones is missing from these tables; in studies checked, under half for an unresolved V gene and the rest for unknown reasons. V and J calls and clone size come straight from that table; D and trimming were deduced from the DNA. This sample gives about 44,000 clones in total; around nine tenths of them show up just once. The ten biggest clones cover 1% to 1.5% of the sample.

The chain joins TRBV5-4 to TRBJ1-4; no D segment can be confidently identified. Specimen: peripheral blood. The TCR comes from a woman between 40 and 50 years old with acute or convalescent COVID-19. The nucleotide sequence reads as follows: TGTGCCAGCAGCCGGCCCGGGAGTGAAAAACTGTTTTTT. Its protein product is CASSRPGSEKLFF.